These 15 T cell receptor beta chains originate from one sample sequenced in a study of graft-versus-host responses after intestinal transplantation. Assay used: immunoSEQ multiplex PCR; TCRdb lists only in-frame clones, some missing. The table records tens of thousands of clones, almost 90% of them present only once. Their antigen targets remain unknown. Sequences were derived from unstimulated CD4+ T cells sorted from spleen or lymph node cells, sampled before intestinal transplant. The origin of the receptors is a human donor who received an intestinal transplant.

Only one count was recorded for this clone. CDR3 amino acids: CASSPGQGGTYGYTF. CDR3 coding DNA: TGTGCCAGCAGCCCGGGACAGGGGGGTACCTATGGCTACACCTTC. This rearrangement joins TRBV7-3 to TRBJ1-2, with 11 bases that match TRBD1. With V trimmed by 5 bases and J by 4 bases, 6 bases remained unmatched. The CDR3 sequence is 15 residues long. Germline values: CDR1 SGHTA, CDR2 FQGTGA. The whole variable domain, filled in from reference TRBV7-3 and TRBJ1-2, reads GAGVSQTPSNKVTEKGKYVELRCDPISGHTALYWYRQSLGQGPEFLIYFQGTGAADDSGLPNDRFFAVRPEGSVSTLKIQRTERGDSAVYLCASSPGQGGTYGYTFGSGTRLTVV.

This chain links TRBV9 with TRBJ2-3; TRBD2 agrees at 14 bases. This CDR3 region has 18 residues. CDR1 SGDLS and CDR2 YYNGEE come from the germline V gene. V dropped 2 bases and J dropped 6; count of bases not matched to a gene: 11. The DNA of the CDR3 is TGTGCCAGCAGCGTCGGACTAGCGGGGGGCCTGGGGGGGGATACGCAGTATTTT. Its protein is CASSVGLAGGLGGDTQYF.

In nucleotides, the CDR3 is TGCGCCAGCAGCTTGGCCGGGGGGCGGTCCTACGAGCAGTACTTC. It encodes CASSLAGGRSYEQYF. V and J are TRBV5-1 and TRBJ2-7; maybe TRBD2 (7 bases). The CDR3 runs to 15 residues. Germline lookup yields CDR1 SGHRS and CDR2 YFSETQ. Trimming stripped 0 bases from V and 1 base from J, with 11 bases between. Using reference TRBV5-1 and TRBJ2-7 for the parts outside the CDR3, the full variable domain is KAGVTQTPRYLIKTRGQQVTLSCSPISGHRSVSWYQQTPGQGLQFLFEYFSETQRNKGNFPGRFSGRQFSNSRSEMNVSTLELGDSALYLCASSLAGGRSYEQYFGPGTRLTVT.

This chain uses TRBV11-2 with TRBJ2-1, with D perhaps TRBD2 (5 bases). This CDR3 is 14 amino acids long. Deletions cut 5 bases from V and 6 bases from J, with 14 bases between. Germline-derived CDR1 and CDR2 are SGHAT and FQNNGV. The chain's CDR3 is CASSATSGSNEQFF. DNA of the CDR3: TGTGCCAGCAGCGCCACTAGTGGGAGCAATGAGCAGTTCTTC.

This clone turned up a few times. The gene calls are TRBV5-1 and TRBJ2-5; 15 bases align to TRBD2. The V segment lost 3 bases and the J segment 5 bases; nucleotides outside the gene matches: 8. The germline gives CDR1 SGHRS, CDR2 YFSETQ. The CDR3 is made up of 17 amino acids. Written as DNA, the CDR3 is TGCGCCAGCAGCTCCCCGGGACTAGCGGGGGGTGGTGAGACCCAGTACTTC. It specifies CASSSPGLAGGGETQYF.

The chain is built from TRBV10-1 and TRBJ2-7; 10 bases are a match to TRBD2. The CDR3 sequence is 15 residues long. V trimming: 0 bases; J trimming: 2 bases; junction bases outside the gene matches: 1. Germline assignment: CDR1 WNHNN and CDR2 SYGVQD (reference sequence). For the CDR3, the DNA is TGCGCCAGCAGTGAGTCGCTAGCGGGGGCCTACGAGCAGTACTTC. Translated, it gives CASSESLAGAYEQYF.

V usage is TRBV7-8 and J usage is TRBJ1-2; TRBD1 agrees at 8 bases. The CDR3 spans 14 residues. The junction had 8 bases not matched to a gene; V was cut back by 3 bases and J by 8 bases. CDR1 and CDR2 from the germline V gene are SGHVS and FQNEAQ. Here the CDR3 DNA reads TGTGCCAGCAGCTTTGGGCAGGGGGCATACGGCTACACCTTC. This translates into CASSFGQGAYGYTF.

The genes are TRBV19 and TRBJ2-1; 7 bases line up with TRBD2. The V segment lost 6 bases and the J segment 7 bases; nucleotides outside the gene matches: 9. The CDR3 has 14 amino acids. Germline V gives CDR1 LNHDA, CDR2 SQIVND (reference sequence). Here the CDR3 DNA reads TGTGCCAGTAGGGAACCCGGGACTAAGAATGAGCAGTTCTTC. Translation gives CASREPGTKNEQFF.

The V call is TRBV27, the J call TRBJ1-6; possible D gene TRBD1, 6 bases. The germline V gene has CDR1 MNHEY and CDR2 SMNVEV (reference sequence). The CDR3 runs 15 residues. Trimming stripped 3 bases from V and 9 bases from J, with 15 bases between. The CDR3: CASSLVAGAGSPLHF. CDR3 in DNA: TGTGCCAGCAGTTTGGTTGCAGGGGCGGGTTCACCCCTCCACTTT.

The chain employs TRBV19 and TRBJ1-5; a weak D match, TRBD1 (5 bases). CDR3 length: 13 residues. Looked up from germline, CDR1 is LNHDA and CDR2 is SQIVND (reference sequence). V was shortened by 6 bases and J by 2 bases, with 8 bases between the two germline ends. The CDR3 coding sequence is TGTGCCAGTAGGTTCAGGGGCAATCAGCCCCAGCATTTT. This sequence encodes CASRFRGNQPQHF.

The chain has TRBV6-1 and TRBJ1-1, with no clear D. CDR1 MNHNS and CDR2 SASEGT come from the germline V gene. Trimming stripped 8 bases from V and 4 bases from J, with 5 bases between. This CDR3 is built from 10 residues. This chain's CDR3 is CASGRTEAFF. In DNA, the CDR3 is TGTGCCAGCGGGCGCACTGAAGCTTTCTTT.

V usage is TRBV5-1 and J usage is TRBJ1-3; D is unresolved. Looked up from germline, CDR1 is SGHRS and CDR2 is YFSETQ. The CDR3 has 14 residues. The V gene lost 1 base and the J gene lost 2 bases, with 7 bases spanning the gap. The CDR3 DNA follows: TGCGCCAGCAGCTTGCCAGAAACTGGAAACACCATATATTTT. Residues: CASSLPETGNTIYF.

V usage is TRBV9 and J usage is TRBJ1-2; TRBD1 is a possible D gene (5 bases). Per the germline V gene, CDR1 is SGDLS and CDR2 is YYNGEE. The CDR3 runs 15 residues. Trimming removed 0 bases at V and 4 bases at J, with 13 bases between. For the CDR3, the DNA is TGTGCCAGCAGCGTAGTTCGGGGGTCGGGCTATGGCTACACCTTC. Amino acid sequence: CASSVVRGSGYGYTF.

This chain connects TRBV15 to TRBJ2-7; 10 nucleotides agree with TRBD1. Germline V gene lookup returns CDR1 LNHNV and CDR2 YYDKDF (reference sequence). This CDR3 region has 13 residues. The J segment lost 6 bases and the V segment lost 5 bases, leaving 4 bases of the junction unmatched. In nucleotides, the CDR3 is TGTGCCACCAGCGGGACAGGGGTGGGCGAGCAGTACTTC. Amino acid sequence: CATSGTGVGEQYF.

This chain's CDR3 is CASSPSGDGGYTF. The CDR3 DNA sequence: TGTGCCAGCAGCCCCTCGGGGGACGGGGGCTACACCTTC. The chain carries TRBV7-3 and TRBJ1-2, with TRBD1 as a possible D gene (5 bases). The ends were cut back, 5 bases at V and 8 bases at J, with 15 bases in the middle. The CDR3 sequence is 13 residues long. The germline gives CDR1 SGHTA, CDR2 FQGTGA.